This TCR beta chain appears in the sequencing data of a study of blood T cells in healthy people across ages (dated by TCRdb to between 2014 and 2017). Study-level background: Template switching captured roughly one uniquely barcoded TCR beta cDNA molecule per two T cells in model experiments. Using deep sequencing normalized with unique cDNA molecular identifiers, the study measured how TCR beta repertoire diversity changes with age. The study analyzed two additional independent replicas of 1 million unique cDNA reads from the same blood draw for two donors, one aged 18 to 30 and one aged 80 or older. Four age groups were formed from the donors: young (average roughly 16 years), middle-aged (approximately 42), aged (62) and long-lived (around 80). Donors of different ages were randomly distributed across sequencing lanes to avoid experimental bias.

V loses 6 bases at its end and J loses 5 bases; junction bases beyond the gene matches: 3. The germline V gene encodes CDR1 SEHNR and CDR2 FQNEAQ (reference sequence). Counted from cysteine to phenylalanine, this CDR3 has 14 amino acids. The read is trimmed to its CDR3 DNA, 42 bases read in frame from base 1. Library preparation used 5' RACE. The sequencing machine was an Illumina HiSeq 2500. The second PCR ran for roughly 6 to 11 cycles and used a J-beta primer mix along with a sample-barcoded 5' primer. Each TCR beta cDNA molecule received a unique molecular identifier from a template-switch 5' adaptor carrying 12 random nucleotides. Each sample yielded at least 2.5 million CDR3-containing paired-end reads. First-strand cDNA was synthesized from all RNA with the Mint cDNA synthesis kit, primed by a TRBC-specific oligonucleotide. All cDNA was treated with uracil-DNA glycosylase and then went through a first 18-cycle PCR with the universal primers M1SS and BC2_uni_R. Per the authors' processing: For normalization, 1 million high-quality reads were randomly selected from each sample, with every read carrying a distinct molecular identifier. Reads sharing molecular identifiers were discarded rather than binned into consensus sequences. MiTCR, with a Q25 quality threshold and the strictest error-elimination algorithm, was used for CDR3 identification, clonotype clustering and error correction. A nonparametric unseen species model with Euler transformation was used to estimate lower-bound total TCR beta diversity. TCRdb took the public reads, trimmed them with fastp at Q25, ran MiXCR for clone calling and kept in-frame beta chains. Each entry is one CDR3 protein sequence, shown with its most common DNA and genes. The V and J calls shown here were made by TCRdb, not taken from the authors' results. The sample contains some 1,500,000 distinct CDR3 sequences, around 40% of them found a single time. The ten largest make up about 4.1% of the sample.

Donors were under 40 systemically healthy Caucasian individuals from Russia aged roughly 6 to 90 years. Each donor gave roughly 9.5 milliliters of peripheral blood, collected into EDTA-treated Vacutainer tubes. Ficoll-Paque density-gradient centrifugation was used to isolate PBMCs, with at least 6.5 million per sample. Trizol reagent was used to extract total RNA from PBMCs, with at least 5.5 micrograms per sample. For every donor, an aliquot of PBMCs went through flow cytometry to measure the percentages of naive CD45RAhigh/CD27high T cells. Overall results and qualifications from the work: Because profiling used bulk unsorted PBMCs, naive and antigen-experienced compartments could not be compared conclusively. A strong correlation was found between observed TCR beta diversity and the percentage of naive T cells measured by flow cytometry. Donor CMV infection status was unknown, potentially confounding age-related changes in expanded clonotypes. Estimates of total diversity based on one million sequenced T cells were considered lower bounds and underestimates. Compared with the aged group, more naive CD4+ T cells, fewer expanded clones and increased TCR diversity were shown by the long-lived group, suggesting age selection. As age increased, observed TCR beta diversity per million T cells dropped in a roughly linear way, and a significant reduction was already evident by age about 36.

This clonotype was detected a few times. What this receptor recognizes is not known. Base qualities are missing; no much larger clone stands one base away. Here the chain combines TRBV7-9 and TRBJ2-1, with 11 middle bases fitting TRBD2. This receptor was taken from a woman younger than 35 in good health. Sequenced input: blood. In nucleotides, the sequence is TGTGCCAGCAGGCTAGCGGGGGGTCACAATGAGCAGTTCTTC. This yields the protein CASRLAGGHNEQFF.